This T cell receptor beta chain was captured in a study of blood T cell repertoires in COVID-19. Across the whole study: Samples taken during acute and convalescent COVID-19 were collected in the United States, Italy and Spain. Sample material is recorded as cDNA or gDNA derived from T cells, B-cell-depleted T cells, or PBMCs.

In the original analysis: Estimates of nucleated cell counts were drawn from the amplification of reference gene primers. Some clones are missing from TCRdb's copy, which holds only in-frame ones; the method was immunoSEQ multiplex PCR. D and trimming come from the DNA, and the V and J calls and clone size come from that table. Of under 300,000 clones in the sample, more than 75% were seen once. CDR3 length equals 13 residues. V was shortened by 3 bases and J by 8 bases, with 11 bases between the two germline ends. The germline V gene encodes CDR1 LNHDA and CDR2 SQIVND (reference sequence). The sequenced sample consisted of peripheral blood. This rearrangement joins TRBV19 to TRBJ2-4, with D possibly being TRBD1 (6 bases). The clonotype originates from a woman in her 70s with active or convalescent COVID-19. The CDR3 spells CASSIRTVDIQYF. For the CDR3, the DNA is TGTGCCAGTAGTATTAGGACAGTAGACATTCAGTACTTC.